This T cell receptor (beta chain) was retrieved from a study of T-cell reconstitution after alpha-beta-depleted transplantation in children. Study-wide results and caveats: T-cell counts and diversity at one year post-transplant came mainly from newly produced T cells. Alpha-beta T cells present about two months after transplant were reported to originate from several hundred expanded graft clones. Day-60 TCRbeta diversity that was high in some patients was derived from surviving recipient T cells and thymic progenitors.

This clonotype has more than one count but fewer than ten. As yet, its antigen is unknown. V was cut by 4 bases and J by 8 bases, with 22 bases left in between. From germline, CDR1 is SGHVS and CDR2 FQNEAQ. This CDR3 region has 16 residues. It was with unique molecular identifiers that the TCRbeta library was prepared. TCRdb itself ran the PCR reads through MiXCR, one entry per CDR3 protein. Among around 270,000 distinct CDR3 sequences listed, around 7.3% were seen once. This specimen consisted of peripheral blood, obtained 360 days after TCRalphabeta/CD19-depleted stem cell transplant. The sequence derives from a female patient aged 2-15 years who had a stem cell transplant for Fanconi anemia, so the T cells may come from the graft donor. The chain employs TRBV7-8 and TRBJ2-3; D not resolved. The CDR3 spells CASSSTGWARLGTQYF. CDR3 bases: TGTGCCAGCAGCTCTACCGGGTGGGCGCGTCTCGGTACGCAGTATTTT.